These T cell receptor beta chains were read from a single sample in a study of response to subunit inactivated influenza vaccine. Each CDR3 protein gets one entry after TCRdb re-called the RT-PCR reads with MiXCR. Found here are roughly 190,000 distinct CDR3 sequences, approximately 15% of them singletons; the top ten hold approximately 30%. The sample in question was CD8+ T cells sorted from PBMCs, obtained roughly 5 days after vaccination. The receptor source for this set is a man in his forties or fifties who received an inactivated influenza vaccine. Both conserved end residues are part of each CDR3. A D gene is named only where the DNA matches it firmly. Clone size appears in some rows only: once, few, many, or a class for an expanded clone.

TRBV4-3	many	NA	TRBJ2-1	TGCGCCAGCAGCCAAGATTCACTCGGGGGATCCTACAATGAGCAGTTCTTC	CASSQDSLGGSYNEQFF
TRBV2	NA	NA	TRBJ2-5	TGTGCCATCCCGACGGGAGAGTACCAAGAGACCCAGTACTTC	CAIPTGEYQETQYF
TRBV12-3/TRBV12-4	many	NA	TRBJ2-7	TGTGCCAGCAGTCATTTAGAGACAGGGAGGCCCTACGAGCAGTACTTC	CASSHLETGRPYEQYF
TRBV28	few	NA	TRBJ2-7	TGTGCCACTACCCTCCGCCGGGGCTACGAGCAGTACTTC	CATTLRRGYEQYF
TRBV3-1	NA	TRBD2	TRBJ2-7	TGTGCCCGCAGTCACGATTACCCCCCGACTAGCGGGAATGCCTACGAGCAGTACTTC	CARSHDYPPTSGNAYEQYF
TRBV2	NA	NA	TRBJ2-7	TGTGCCAGCAGTGAAGGTTTGTGGGGTTACGAGCAGTACTTC	CASSEGLWGYEQYF
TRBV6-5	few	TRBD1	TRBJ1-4	TGTGCCAGCAGTTACGGGACAGGGGGGAATGAAAAACTGTTTTTT	CASSYGTGGNEKLFF
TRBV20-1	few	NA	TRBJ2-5	TGCAGTGCGTCAACCGGGGAGACCCAGTACTTC	CSASTGETQYF
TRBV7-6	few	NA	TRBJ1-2	TGTGCCAGCAGCCCTAAACAGGCACTCGAGGGCTACACCTTC	CASSPKQALEGYTF
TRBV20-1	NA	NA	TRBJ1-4	TGCAGTGCTAGAGATAGGATAGGACAGCCTAATGAAAAACTGTTTTTT	CSARDRIGQPNEKLFF
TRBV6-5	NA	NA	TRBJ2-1	TGTGCCAGCAGTTACTTAAATGCCTACAATGAGCAGTTCTTC	CASSYLNAYNEQFF
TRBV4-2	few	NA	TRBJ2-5	TGTGCCAGCAGCCAAGAACGTGCGGCCCAGTACTTC	CASSQERAAQYF
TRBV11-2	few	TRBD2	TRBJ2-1	TGTGCCAGCAGCTTGGGGACTAGCGGGGGCGAGTTCTTC	CASSLGTSGGEFF
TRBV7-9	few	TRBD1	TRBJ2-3	TGTGCCAGCACACAGGGGAGCACAGATACGCAGTATTTT	CASTQGSTDTQYF
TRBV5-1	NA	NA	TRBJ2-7	TGCGCCAGCAGCTTGTTTTCAGAGCGTTCCTACGAGCAGTACTTC	CASSLFSERSYEQYF
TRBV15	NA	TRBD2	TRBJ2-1	TGTGCCACCAGCAGAGGGTGGGCTAGCGGGAGAGTCAACAATGAGCAGTTCTTC	CATSRGWASGRVNNEQFF
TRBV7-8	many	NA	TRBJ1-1	TGTGCCAGCAGCTTATCGGGCAGGACGAACACTGAAGCTTTCTTT	CASSLSGRTNTEAFF
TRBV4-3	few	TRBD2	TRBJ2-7	TGCGCCAGCAGCCGACAAATCCGGGGGGAGGAGCAGTACTTC	CASSRQIRGEEQYF
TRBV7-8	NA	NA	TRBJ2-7	TGTGCCAGCAGCCTACCTGGCGGGGACCCCTACGAGCAGTACTTC	CASSLPGGDPYEQYF
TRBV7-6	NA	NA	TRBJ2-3	TGTGCCAGCAGCTTAGCGATTGAGACAGATACGCAGTATTTT	CASSLAIETDTQYF
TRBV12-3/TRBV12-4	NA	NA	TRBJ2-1	TGTGCCAGCAGTTCTGAAGGGGGGGATGAGCAGTTCTTC	CASSSEGGDEQFF
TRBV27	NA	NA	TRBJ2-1	TGTGCCAGCAGTTTACTAGCCCGGGCGGTTTCGCAGTTCTTC	CASSLLARAVSQFF
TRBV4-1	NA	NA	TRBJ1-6	TGCGCCAGCAGCCAAGTGCCGGCGAGCTCCTATAATTCACCCCTCCCCTTT	CASSQVPASSYNSPLPF
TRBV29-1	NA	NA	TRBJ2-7	TGCAGCGTTGGCCAGGGGATTGCCTACGAGCAGTACTTC	CSVGQGIAYEQYF
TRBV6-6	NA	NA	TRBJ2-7	TGTGCCAGCAGTCCCCAGGGCCTCGACGAGCAGTACTTC	CASSPQGLDEQYF
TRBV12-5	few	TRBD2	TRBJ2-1	TGTGCTAGTGGTCCTAGCGGAGGGTACAATGAGCAGTTCTTC	CASGPSGGYNEQFF
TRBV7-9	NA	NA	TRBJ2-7	TGTGCCAGCAGCTTAGTTCTTGGGGGTGTCCACGAGCAGTACTTC	CASSLVLGGVHEQYF
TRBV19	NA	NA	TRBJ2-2	TGTGCCAGTACCGGCCGGGGCAACACCGGGGAGCTGTTTTTT	CASTGRGNTGELFF
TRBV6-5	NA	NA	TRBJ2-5	TGTGCCAGCAGTTACTCCCGACAGAAACAAGAGACCCAGTACTTC	CASSYSRQKQETQYF
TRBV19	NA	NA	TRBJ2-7	TGTGCCAGTAGCGACAGGAGCGCTTACGAGCAGTACTTC	CASSDRSAYEQYF
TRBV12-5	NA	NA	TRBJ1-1	TGTGCTAGTGGTTTTGGGACGGGGACTGAAGCTTTCTTT	CASGFGTGTEAFF
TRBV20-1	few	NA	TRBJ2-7	TGCAGTGCTCACTCAAACTACTCCCACGAGCAGTACTTC	CSAHSNYSHEQYF
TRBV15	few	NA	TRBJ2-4	TGTGCCACCAGCAGCTCACAGGGCCGGGGGCTACTTCTTCAGTACTTC	CATSSSQGRGLLLQYF
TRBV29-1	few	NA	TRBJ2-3	TGCAGCGGGGGGCCGGGCACAGATACGCAGTATTTT	CSGGPGTDTQYF
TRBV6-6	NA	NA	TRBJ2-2	TGTGCCAGCAGTTACTCAGAATCCGGGGAGCTGTTTTTT	CASSYSESGELFF
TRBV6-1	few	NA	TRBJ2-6	TGTGCCAGCAGTGAGAGCATGGCTGGGGCCAACGTCCTGACTTTC	CASSESMAGANVLTF
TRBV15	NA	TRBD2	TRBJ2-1	TGTGCCACCAGCAGAGAAACGGGACTAGCTGATGAGCAGTTCTTC	CATSRETGLADEQFF
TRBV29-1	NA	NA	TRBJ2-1	TGCAGCGTTGTCCCGTCAGGGTTCAGCGGGCTTTCCTACAATGAGCAGTTCTTC	CSVVPSGFSGLSYNEQFF
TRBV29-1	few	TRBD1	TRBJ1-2	TGCAGCGTCTCTCCGGGACAGGGGGAATATGGCTACACCTTC	CSVSPGQGEYGYTF
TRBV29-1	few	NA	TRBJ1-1	TGCAGCGTTGAAGGGGGGCAGTACACTGAAGCTTTCTTT	CSVEGGQYTEAFF
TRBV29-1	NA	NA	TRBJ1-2	TGCAGCGTTGTTGTGTCAGAGATTGGGATTAACTATGGCTACACCTTC	CSVVVSEIGINYGYTF
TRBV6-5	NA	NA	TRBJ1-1	TGTGCCAGCAGTTTGTCGGGGCAAAACACTGAAGCTTTCTTT	CASSLSGQNTEAFF
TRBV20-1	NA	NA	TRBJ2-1	TGCAGTGCTAGGCCCCATGGGGAGTTCTTC	CSARPHGEFF
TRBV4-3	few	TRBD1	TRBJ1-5	TGCGCCAGCAGGGGGGTACTCAGGGGGATATGCAATCAGCCCCAGCATTTT	CASRGVLRGICNQPQHF
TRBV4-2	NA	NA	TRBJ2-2	TGTGCCAGCAGCCTAGATGTGGGTCTCACCGGGGAGCTGTTTTTT	CASSLDVGLTGELFF
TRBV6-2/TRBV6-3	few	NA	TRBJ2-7	TGTGCCAGCAGTTACTCGCTGTCCGGAGGGATCGAGCAGTACTTC	CASSYSLSGGIEQYF
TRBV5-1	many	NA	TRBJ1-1	TGCGCCAGCAGTTCTGCTCGGCACGGATACACTGAAGCTTTCTTT	CASSSARHGYTEAFF
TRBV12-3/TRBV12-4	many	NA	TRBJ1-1	TGTGCCAGCAGCTTAGGGGGTATGAACACTGAAGCTTTCTTT	CASSLGGMNTEAFF
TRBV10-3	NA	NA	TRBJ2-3	TGTGCCATCAGTGAGTCGTGGAATAGCCGATACGAGACAGATACGCAGTATTTT	CAISESWNSRYETDTQYF
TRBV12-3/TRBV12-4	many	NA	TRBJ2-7	TGTGCCAGCAGTGGAAATTACTACGAGCAGTACTTC	CASSGNYYEQYF